Listed below are T cell receptor beta chains from one sample, sequenced in a study of identical twins. TCRdb passed the 5' RACE reads through MiXCR, listing each CDR3 protein once. The sample holds some 690,000 distinct CDR3 sequences; 21% are singletons and the top ten take 4% to 5.5%. These sequences were also reported in another study, on T cells expressing NK-cell markers.

The sample consisted of PBMCs. The origin of the receptors is a woman younger than 35 in good health. Both conserved end residues are part of each CDR3. The order of the fields is clone size, V gene, D gene, J gene, CDR3 protein, CDR3 DNA. The D gene is left open where the match is weak. Clone size is given for some rows only: seen once, a few or many times, or a class if the clone is expanded.

size: -
V: TRBV20-1
D: -
J: TRBJ2-1
CDR3: CSARYRSDEQFF
DNA: TGCAGTGCTAGGTACAGATCCGATGAGCAGTTCTTC

size: few
V: TRBV20-1
D: TRBD2
J: TRBJ2-2
CDR3: CSARGRLAGVSGELFF
DNA: TGCAGTGCTAGAGGTCGACTAGCGGGAGTTAGCGGGGAGCTGTTTTTT

size: -
V: TRBV20-1
D: -
J: TRBJ2-3
CDR3: CSANGLQF
DNA: TGCAGTGCTAATGGACTCCAGTTT

size: many
V: TRBV4-3
D: -
J: TRBJ2-3
CDR3: CASSQGIYAASDTQYF
DNA: TGCGCCAGCAGCCAAGGGATCTACGCCGCGTCAGATACGCAGTATTTT

size: -
V: TRBV29-1
D: TRBD2
J: TRBJ2-3
CDR3: CSVETSGRGDTQYF
DNA: TGCAGCGTTGAGACTAGCGGGAGGGGTGATACGCAGTATTTT

size: -
V: TRBV29-1
D: -
J: TRBJ1-2
CDR3: CSVPSSTDNGSGGYTF
DNA: TGCAGCGTTCCATCCTCTACAGACAACGGCTCGGGGGGCTACACCTTC

size: -
V: TRBV9
D: TRBD1
J: TRBJ1-1
CDR3: CASSPYRGTMNTEAFF
DNA: TGTGCCAGCAGCCCCTACAGGGGGACTATGAACACTGAAGCTTTCTTT

size: few
V: TRBV12-3/TRBV12-4
D: TRBD2
J: TRBJ2-2
CDR3: CASSSGLAGVGGELFF
DNA: TGTGCCAGCAGTTCTGGACTAGCGGGGGTTGGCGGGGAGCTGTTTTTT

size: -
V: TRBV5-6
D: TRBD1
J: TRBJ2-2
CDR3: CASSLGQGMPGELFF
DNA: TGTGCCAGCAGCCTCGGACAGGGGATGCCCGGGGAGCTGTTTTTT

size: many
V: TRBV12-3/TRBV12-4
D: -
J: TRBJ2-1
CDR3: CASSSQGGQQFF
DNA: TGTGCCAGCAGTTCACAGGGTGGGCAGCAGTTCTTC

size: few
V: TRBV20-1
D: -
J: TRBJ1-6
CDR3: CSARETGRSPLHF
DNA: TGCAGTGCTAGAGAAACAGGGCGGTCACCCCTCCACTTT

size: many
V: TRBV9
D: TRBD2
J: TRBJ2-2
CDR3: CASSVSGANTGELFF
DNA: TGCGCCAGCAGCGTGAGCGGGGCGAACACCGGGGAGCTGTTTTTT

size: few
V: TRBV10-3
D: TRBD2
J: TRBJ2-1
CDR3: CAIRPGTSDPGEQFF
DNA: TGTGCCATCAGACCCGGGACTAGCGACCCCGGTGAGCAGTTCTTC

size: few
V: TRBV7-2
D: -
J: TRBJ2-7
CDR3: CASTTAGYQSYEQYF
DNA: TGTGCCAGCACCACTGCAGGGTACCAGTCCTACGAGCAGTACTTC

size: few
V: TRBV12-3/TRBV12-4
D: -
J: TRBJ1-2
CDR3: CASSLAKGYGYTF
DNA: TGTGCCAGCAGTTTAGCGAAGGGCTATGGCTACACCTTC

size: few
V: TRBV7-9
D: -
J: TRBJ2-1
CDR3: CASSPWTVDEQFF
DNA: TGTGCCAGCAGCCCATGGACCGTCGATGAGCAGTTCTTC

size: -
V: TRBV18
D: TRBD1
J: TRBJ2-5
CDR3: CASSLDRVDETQYF
DNA: TGTGCCAGCTCTCTTGACAGGGTGGATGAGACCCAGTACTTC

size: -
V: TRBV4-1
D: -
J: TRBJ2-3
CDR3: CASSPARFTDTQYF
DNA: TGCGCCAGCAGCCCAGCGAGGTTCACAGATACGCAGTATTTT

size: -
V: TRBV3-1
D: -
J: TRBJ1-2
CDR3: CASSQEGGYTF
DNA: TGTGCCAGCAGCCAGGAGGGGGGCTACACCTTC

size: few
V: TRBV12-3/TRBV12-4
D: -
J: TRBJ2-1
CDR3: CASSLVGGRQVDEQFF
DNA: TGTGCCAGCAGTTTAGTGGGCGGGAGACAGGTCGATGAGCAGTTCTTC

size: -
V: TRBV27
D: -
J: TRBJ2-5
CDR3: CASSPRGLVETQYF
DNA: TGTGCCAGCAGTCCGCGGGGGCTGGTAGAGACCCAGTACTTC

size: -
V: TRBV20-1
D: TRBD1
J: TRBJ2-3
CDR3: CSARGRDRERLGTDTQYF
DNA: TGCAGTGCTAGAGGCCGGGACAGGGAGAGGTTGGGCACAGATACGCAGTATTTT

size: many
V: TRBV15
D: TRBD1
J: TRBJ2-2
CDR3: CATREDRAPGELFF
DNA: TGTGCCACCAGAGAGGACAGGGCCCCCGGGGAGCTGTTTTTT

size: few
V: TRBV7-9
D: -
J: TRBJ1-2
CDR3: CASSLRGGVYGYTF
DNA: TGTGCCAGCAGCCTACGGGGAGGGGTCTATGGCTACACCTTC

size: -
V: TRBV5-1
D: TRBD2
J: TRBJ2-1
CDR3: CASSLAGGARNEQFF
DNA: TGCGCCAGCAGCTTGGCGGGGGGGGCCAGAAATGAGCAGTTCTTC

size: few
V: TRBV6-2/TRBV6-3
D: -
J: TRBJ1-5
CDR3: CASSYLGGHNQPQHF
DNA: TGTGCCAGCAGTTACCTTGGGGGGCACAATCAGCCCCAGCATTTT

size: few
V: TRBV10-3
D: -
J: TRBJ1-2
CDR3: CAIKRIGGNGYTF
DNA: TGTGCCATCAAGAGGATAGGGGGAAATGGCTACACCTTC

size: few
V: TRBV9
D: -
J: TRBJ1-6
CDR3: CASSVGGSGNSPLHF
DNA: TGTGCCAGCAGCGTAGGGGGAAGTGGGAATTCACCCCTCCACTTT

size: many
V: TRBV20-1
D: -
J: TRBJ2-7
CDR3: CSASSQVMYEQYF
DNA: TGCAGTGCTAGTTCGCAGGTCATGTACGAGCAGTACTTC

size: few
V: TRBV12-3/TRBV12-4
D: -
J: TRBJ1-5
CDR3: CASRRFVNQPQHF
DNA: TGTGCCAGCCGAAGGTTCGTCAATCAGCCCCAGCATTTT

size: few
V: TRBV20-1
D: TRBD2
J: TRBJ2-3
CDR3: CSAGGGRSDTQYF
DNA: TGCAGTGCCGGGGGGGGAAGGTCAGATACGCAGTATTTT

size: few
V: TRBV20-1
D: -
J: TRBJ2-3
CDR3: CSASQTATDTQYF
DNA: TGCAGTGCCTCCCAGACAGCCACAGATACGCAGTATTTT

size: -
V: TRBV20-1
D: -
J: TRBJ2-3
CDR3: CSASRIGGLSDTQYF
DNA: TGCAGTGCTAGTCGAATCGGGGGGCTCTCAGATACGCAGTATTTT

size: many
V: TRBV12-3/TRBV12-4
D: -
J: TRBJ1-2
CDR3: CASSSPMAAIYGYTF
DNA: TGTGCCAGCAGCTCCCCAATGGCGGCTATCTATGGCTACACCTTC

size: few
V: TRBV9
D: -
J: TRBJ2-3
CDR3: CASSGGHSPDTQYF
DNA: TGTGCCAGCAGTGGGGGCCATAGTCCAGATACGCAGTATTTT

size: few
V: TRBV6-1
D: -
J: TRBJ1-1
CDR3: CASSETLDTEAFF
DNA: TGTGCCAGCAGTGAGACCCTAGACACTGAAGCTTTCTTT

size: -
V: TRBV5-8
D: -
J: TRBJ2-1
CDR3: CASSSPDYLSYNEQFF
DNA: TGTGCCAGCAGCTCGCCGGACTACCTCTCCTACAATGAGCAGTTCTTC

size: -
V: TRBV2
D: -
J: TRBJ1-2
CDR3: CASSREGPQLYGYTF
DNA: TGTGCCAGCAGCAGAGAAGGCCCTCAACTCTATGGCTACACCTTC

size: -
V: TRBV20-1
D: TRBD1
J: TRBJ2-3
CDR3: CSARDRTGGTTDTQYF
DNA: TGCAGTGCTAGAGACCGGACAGGGGGCACCACAGATACGCAGTATTTT

size: few
V: TRBV20-1
D: -
J: TRBJ2-1
CDR3: CSAYRDNEQFF
DNA: TGCAGTGCTTATCGGGACAATGAGCAGTTCTTC

size: -
V: TRBV30
D: -
J: TRBJ2-5
CDR3: CAWATGSSGTQYF
DNA: TGTGCCTGGGCTACGGGGAGCTCTGGGACCCAGTACTTC

size: few
V: TRBV5-1
D: TRBD2
J: TRBJ2-3
CDR3: CASSSLTSGGAMGTDTQYF
DNA: TGCGCCAGCAGCTCCTTAACTAGCGGGGGGGCTATGGGCACAGATACGCAGTATTTT

size: -
V: TRBV6-1
D: -
J: TRBJ2-7
CDR3: CASSGRLAQEQYF
DNA: TGTGCCAGCAGTGGAAGGCTAGCACAAGAGCAGTACTTC

size: -
V: TRBV11-1
D: TRBD2
J: TRBJ2-1
CDR3: CASSLVRGGPHSSYNEQFF
DNA: TGTGCCAGCAGCTTAGTTCGGGGGGGGCCTCATTCCTCCTACAATGAGCAGTTCTTC

size: few
V: TRBV29-1
D: TRBD1
J: TRBJ2-7
CDR3: CSVVTGGSYEQYF
DNA: TGCAGCGTTGTCACAGGGGGCAGCTACGAGCAGTACTTC

size: -
V: TRBV20-1
D: -
J: TRBJ1-2
CDR3: CSARDRTRSNYGYTF
DNA: TGCAGTGCTCGGGACCGAACCAGATCCAACTATGGCTACACCTTC

size: few
V: TRBV6-1
D: TRBD1
J: TRBJ2-2
CDR3: CASSLRDRAGELFF
DNA: TGTGCCAGCAGCCTGCGGGACAGGGCCGGGGAGCTGTTTTTT

size: -
V: TRBV7-2
D: -
J: TRBJ2-1
CDR3: CASRLGASSYNEQFF
DNA: TGTGCCAGCAGGTTAGGCGCCAGCTCCTACAATGAGCAGTTCTTC

size: many
V: TRBV10-3
D: -
J: TRBJ2-5
CDR3: CAISESGDQETQYF
DNA: TGTGCCATCAGTGAGTCGGGGGACCAAGAGACCCAGTACTTC

size: few
V: TRBV7-9
D: -
J: TRBJ2-5
CDR3: CASSLLSGETQYF
DNA: TGTGCCAGCAGCTTACTCTCGGGGGAGACCCAGTACTTC

size: -
V: TRBV5-1
D: -
J: TRBJ2-4
CDR3: CASGCDKPKNIQYF
DNA: TGCGCCAGCGGATGCGACAAACCGAAAAACATTCAGTACTTC

size: few
V: TRBV20-1
D: -
J: TRBJ2-2
CDR3: CSARHLNTGELFF
DNA: TGCAGTGCTAGACACTTAAACACCGGGGAGCTGTTTTTT